The subject of this entry is one TCR beta chain. Its antigen target is currently unknown. The read falls 3 residues short of the CDR3 end, and the missing part is taken from the germline J gene. The data originate from a study of T cells in women clearing cervical HPV infection (dated by TCRdb to the late 2010s). Study-wide context: The cases were around 23 women with histologically confirmed HPV16-related CIN3 or worse, and 2 of those women had invasive cancers. The parent cohort enrolled 10,000 to 13,000 women aged 18 or older in Guanacaste, Costa Rica, during about 1992 to 1995 and followed them for more than 6 years. Because only a few women had HLA typing data, the possibility that HLA type acted as a confounder could not be ruled out. Cases were matched to controls by age within five years and by the year the sample was collected. Case blood was taken at the visit when the lesion was first identified, whereas control blood was taken when infection was no longer detected. The roughly 25 controls were women who cleared a single incident HPV16 infection within 12 months without developing precancer or cancer. An exploratory proof-of-principle case-control study, nested within the Guanacaste HPV Natural History Study in Costa Rica, was conducted to compare TCR repertoires across cervical HPV16 outcomes. For cases, a median interval of approximately 150 days, with an interquartile range of 90 to 200 days, was observed between lesion detection and blood sampling. Median age was approximately 30 years in cases versus around 37 in controls, and baseline characteristics did not differ significantly. As quality controls, five blinded duplicates were added to each group, bringing the total to about 60 samples made up of some 50 participants and approximately ten replicates.

The paper as a whole reports these results and caveats: TRBV6-7 relative abundance was lower in cases than in controls (approximately 0.11% versus 0.16%; Bonferroni P = 0.0008). Across sequencing depths, CIN3+ cases showed significantly higher TCR repertoire richness than controls, but evenness did not differ between the groups. T-cell numbers per sample were unknown, so richness differences could reflect varying T-cell content rather than repertoire biology. The cross-sectional design could not show whether the associations came before the infection or were a result of it, and neither effector/memory subsets nor HPV-specific T cells were isolated. Random forest classifiers combining richness and V gene abundances distinguished cases from controls with an estimated AUC of less than 0.9.

The immunoSEQ assay used multiplex PCR to amplify TCR beta CDR3 regions from an average of around 1.2 ug of genomic DNA per sample. The assay corrected primer bias using a complete synthetic TCR repertoire to establish an amplification baseline. The amplicons were sequenced on the Illumina platform. The study's own analysis went as follows. Sequences were error-corrected by clustering with frequency ratios and a modified nearest-neighbor algorithm and were then analyzed in the immunoSEQ Analyzer with IMGT gene definitions. At each rarefaction depth, TCR richness and evenness were averaged across 20 rarefaction repeats, and samples with fewer sequences than that depth were excluded. Wilcoxon rank sum tests with FDR correction were used to compare relative abundances of V, D and J genes between the groups. In the blinded duplicates, the intraclass correlation was roughly 96% for TCR richness and averaged about 80% across fewer than 80 gene segments. TCRdb limited this immuneACCESS table to in-frame rearrangements with V and J called. A share of clones is missing; checked studies link under half to unresolved V genes, and the rest is unexplained. The DNA gave D and trimming, while V, J and clone size come from that table. The table for this sample shows 29,000 or so clones. 2.5% to 3% of the sample is in the top ten clones.

The CDR3 contains 13 residues, cysteine and phenylalanine counted. Only the CDR3 bases that were read are kept: 30 of them, in frame from base 1. CDR1 and CDR2, looked up from the germline V gene (reference sequence), are DFQATT and SNEGSKA. The germline ends are 12 bases apart after V is trimmed by 6 bases and J by 3 bases. Every participant had a single incident cervical HPV16 infection, and prevalent HPV16 infections were excluded. Cervical HPV DNA was detected with MY09/MY11 PCR, and genotyping was done by dot-blot hybridization. Roughly 15 mL of heparinized blood were centrifuged, and the buffy coat was aliquoted, frozen at -30°C, then stored at -80°C. QIAGEN kits were used to extract genomic DNA from the buffy coat specimens.

The chain is made from TRBV20-1 and TRBJ2-1; tentative D gene TRBD1, with 6 bases matching. The specimen was blood buffy coat. This receptor was obtained from a woman aged 18-70 years with a cervical HPV16 infection that either progressed to CIN3+ or cleared (not recorded which). Partial CDR3 DNA: TGCAGTGCCACACGGACAGTCTACAATGAG. It is translated as CSATRTVYNE. The full CDR3 protein reads CSATRTVYNEQFF.